The entry below gives a single T cell receptor (beta chain) sequence along with its context. The sample comes from a study of blood T cell repertoires in COVID-19. The CDR3 covers 16 residues. V lost 3 bases to trimming and J lost 6 bases, with 21 bases between them. From germline, CDR1 is SEHNR and CDR2 FQNEAQ (reference sequence). Clones were sequenced by immunoSEQ multiplex PCR, and TCRdb holds only the in-frame ones, with some missing. The data contain some 220,000 clones, 80% to 85% of them singletons. The chain links TRBV7-9 to TRBJ2-7; D is possibly TRBD2 (6 bases). Sequencing was performed on peripheral blood. This sequence was found in an older woman with COVID-19, enrolled during active disease. The CDR3 protein is CASSLWSLRRRGEQYF. The CDR3 DNA reads as TGTGCCAGCAGCTTGTGGAGTTTGCGGCGGCGGGGCGAGCAGTACTTC.